This TCR beta chain came from a study of T cell responses to AZD1222 COVID-19 vaccine. Study as a whole: Second-dose groups at about 4 or about 12 weeks were pooled.

Study-wide results and limits: Sampled repertoires all dated from after the peak T cell response. White British people made up most donors, females outnumbered males, and clonal diversity was possibly underestimated.

CDR1 and CDR2 (germline): MNHEY, SVGEGT. V lost 4 bases, J lost 3 bases, and 3 bases stayed unmatched. The CDR3 contains 15 residues. About this clone itself: Antigen unknown.

The repertoire was sequenced with immunoSEQ multiplex PCR; TCRdb's copy has only in-frame clones and lacks some. The data hold 100,000 to 120,000 clones, with 88% observed a single time. Material: peripheral blood, obtained on day 0 of AZD1222 vaccination. The sequence derives from an adult in good health. The J gene is TRBJ1-3, the V gene TRBV6-2 or TRBV6-3, with TRBD1 matching 10 bases. The CDR3 sequence: CASSSGQGYGNTIYF. Here the CDR3 DNA reads TGTGCCAGCAGTTCGGGACAGGGGTATGGAAACACCATATATTTT.